The following is a T cell receptor beta chain sequence with its context. Per the authors' pipeline: Reference gene primer amplification gave estimated nucleated cell counts. Only in-frame clones appear in the TCRdb table, and some are missing; sequencing was by immunoSEQ multiplex PCR. V, J and clone size reflect that table, while D and trimming were determined from the DNA. The profile shows about 180,000 clones, 86% of them singletons. The entry originates in a study of blood T cell repertoires in COVID-19. Looking at the study overall: COVID-19 samples collected from the United States, Italy and Spain covered acute and convalescent phases. T cells, B-cell-depleted T cells, or PBMCs provided the cDNA or gDNA that served as material.

The germline V gene has CDR1 SGHTA and CDR2 FQGNSA. CDR3 length equals 15 residues. V was pared by 4 bases and J by 4 bases, with 16 bases between. The rearrangement uses TRBV7-2 and TRBJ1-2; D not resolved. Sequenced sample: peripheral blood. The sequence came from a woman aged 25-40 years with active or convalescent COVID-19. The CDR3 nucleotides read TGTGCCAGCAGCTCCCCCCAGGAAGTGGCCTATGGCTACACCTTC. Translation gives CASSSPQEVAYGYTF.